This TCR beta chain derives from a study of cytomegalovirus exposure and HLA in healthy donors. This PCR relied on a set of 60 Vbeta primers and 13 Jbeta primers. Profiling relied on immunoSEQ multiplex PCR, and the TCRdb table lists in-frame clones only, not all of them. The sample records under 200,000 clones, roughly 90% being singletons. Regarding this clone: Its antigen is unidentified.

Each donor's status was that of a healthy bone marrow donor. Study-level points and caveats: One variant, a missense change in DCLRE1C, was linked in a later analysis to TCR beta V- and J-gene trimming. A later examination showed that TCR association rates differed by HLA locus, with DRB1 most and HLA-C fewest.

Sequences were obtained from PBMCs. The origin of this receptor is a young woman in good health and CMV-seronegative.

The CDR3 DNA reads as TGTGCCAGCAGCTTAAGTAGCAGGGGTAACACCGGGGAGCTGTTTTTT. Its protein product is CASSLSSRGNTGELFF. The chain employs TRBV7-3 and TRBJ2-2, with TRBD1 as a possible D gene (6 bases). CDR1 and CDR2 from the germline V gene are SGHTA and FQGTGA. Trimming took 1 base from V and 2 from J, leaving 11 bases between them. The CDR3 has 16 residues. Combining the CDR3 with reference TRBV7-3 and TRBJ2-2 gives the whole variable domain GAGVSQTPSNKVTEKGKYVELRCDPISGHTALYWYRQSLGQGPEFLIYFQGTGAADDSGLPNDRFFAVRPEGSVSTLKIQRTERGDSAVYLCASSLSSRGNTGELFFGEGSRLTVL.